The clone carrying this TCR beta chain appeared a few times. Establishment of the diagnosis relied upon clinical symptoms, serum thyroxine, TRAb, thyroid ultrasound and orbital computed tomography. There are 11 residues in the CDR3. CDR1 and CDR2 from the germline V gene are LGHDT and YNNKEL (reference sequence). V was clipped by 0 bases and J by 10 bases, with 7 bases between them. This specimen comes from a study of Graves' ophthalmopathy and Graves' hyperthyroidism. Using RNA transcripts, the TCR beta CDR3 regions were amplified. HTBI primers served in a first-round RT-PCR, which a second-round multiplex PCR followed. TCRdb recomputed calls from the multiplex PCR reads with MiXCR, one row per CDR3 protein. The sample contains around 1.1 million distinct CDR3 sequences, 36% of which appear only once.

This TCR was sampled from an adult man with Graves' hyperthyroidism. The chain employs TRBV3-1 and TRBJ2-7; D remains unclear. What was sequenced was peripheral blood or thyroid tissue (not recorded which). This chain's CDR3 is CASSQDLSQYF. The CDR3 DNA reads TGTGCCAGCAGCCAAGATCTTTCACAGTACTTC.